This record concerns one T cell receptor (beta chain) sequence. The CDR3 has 10 amino acids. The ends were cut back, 7 bases at V and 5 bases at J, with 5 bases in the middle. This sample is part of a study of patients and donors after allogeneic stem cell transplantation. TCRdb re-derived calls from the RT-PCR reads in MiXCR, one entry per CDR3 protein. The repertoire holds approximately 150,000 distinct CDR3 sequences, with around 28% as singletons. The TCR sequence derives from a human donor who was either an allogeneic HSCT recipient or a stem cell or donor lymphocyte infusion donor (not recorded which). It is not recorded whose cells these are; they may come from a transplant donor. The sequencing input was blood, either unsorted or a sorted T cell fraction (not recorded which). The rearrangement joins TRBV12-3 or TRBV12-4 to TRBJ2-5; D is undetermined. CDR3 DNA: TGTGCCAGCACTGGGGAGACCCAGTACTTC. Translation gives CASTGETQYF.